This passage covers 19 T cell receptor beta chains from one sample sequenced in a study of metastatic and nonmetastatic thyroid tumors. TCRdb reprocessed the PCR reads using MiXCR. The sample has about 37,000 clones; less than 15% are singletons. Nobody among the patients had been given any treatment before thyroid surgery. Sequenced sample: blood. These TCRs come from a female donor with papillary thyroid cancer or a benign thyroid nodule (not recorded which). Some clones in this sample may be carry-over from other donors' samples.

This clone came up many times. CDR3 sequence: CASSLALNTEAFF. CDR3 DNA: TGTGCCAGCAGTTTGGCCTTGAACACTGAAGCTTTCTTT. V and J are TRBV28 and TRBJ1-1; D call uncertain. Trimming took off 3 bases at V and 0 bases at J, with 5 bases between the two ends. The CDR3 has 13 residues. Germline V gene data show CDR1 as MDHEN and CDR2 as SYDVKM.

The chain recombines TRBV6-6 with TRBJ2-1, with 15 nucleotides matching TRBD2. V dropped 2 bases and J dropped 10; count of bases not matched to a gene: 3. Germline loops: CDR1 MNHNY, CDR2 SVGAGI (reference sequence). This CDR3 contains 15 residues. The CDR3 is CASSYGTSGRSEQFF. CDR3 coding DNA: TGTGCCAGCAGTTACGGGACTAGCGGGAGGAGCGAGCAGTTCTTC.

The chain recombines TRBV6-1 with TRBJ1-2; D is uncertain. The CDR3 consists of 13 residues. Trimming stripped 3 bases from V and 4 bases from J, with 9 bases between. Germline-derived CDR1 and CDR2 are MNHNS and SASEGT. The CDR3 sequence is CASSEGGGYGYTF. The CDR3 DNA sequence: TGTGCCAGCAGTGAGGGCGGTGGCTATGGCTACACCTTC.

In its sample, this clone ranks as medium-sized. The chain joins TRBV6-1 to TRBJ2-3, with 14 nucleotides matching TRBD2. V was clipped by 3 bases and J by 6 bases; unmatched bases: 5. This CDR3 has 16 amino acids. CDR1 and CDR2 from the germline V gene are MNHNS and SASEGT. The CDR3 region is CASSETGTSGSDTQYF. The CDR3 DNA sequence: TGTGCCAGCAGTGAGACCGGGACTAGCGGGAGTGATACGCAGTATTTT.

This clone has a count of ten or more. The chain has TRBV18 and TRBJ2-1, with 7 positions matching TRBD2. Germline V CDR1 and CDR2: KGHSH, LQKENI. This CDR3 spans 15 amino acids. The ends lost 2 bases at V and 3 bases at J; junction bases unmatched: 4. The CDR3 here is CASSPGGGSYNEQFF. CDR3 nucleotide sequence: TGTGCCAGCTCACCAGGGGGGGGAAGCTACAATGAGCAGTTCTTC.

This clone appeared many times. The chain carries TRBV28 and TRBJ2-1; TRBD2 might be the D (5 bases). The V end lost 7 bases, the J end lost 0 bases, and 16 bases lay between the germline ends. Germline V CDR1 and CDR2: MDHEN, SYDVKM. The length of the CDR3 is 16 residues. In DNA form, the CDR3 reads TGTGCCAGCACCCCGGACTTATCGAGCTCCTACAATGAGCAGTTCTTC. It specifies CASTPDLSSSYNEQFF.

This clone was counted many times. The chain links TRBV9 to TRBJ2-1; TRBD2 is a possible D gene (7 bases). Germline V gene lookup returns CDR1 SGDLS and CDR2 YYNGEE. The CDR3 is 15 residues long. V gave up 0 bases and J gave up 1 base, with 8 bases separating them. The CDR3 sequence is CASSVEGGSYNEQFF. CDR3 nucleotides: TGTGCCAGCAGCGTAGAGGGGGGGTCCTACAATGAGCAGTTCTTC.

This clone came up many times. Being one base from a much bigger clone, this may be a read error. The sample has other DNA sequences that encode this CDR3 too. This chain joins TRBV28 and TRBJ2-1; 13 bases match TRBD2. The CDR3 covers 17 residues. Germline lookup yields CDR1 MDHEN and CDR2 SYDVKM. V dropped 6 bases and J dropped 4; count of bases not matched to a gene: 9. The CDR3 DNA follows: TGTGCCAGCAGCTCAGGACTAGCGGGAGACTCGTACAATGAGCAGTTCTTC. Amino acid sequence: CASSSGLAGDSYNEQFF.

Note on this clone: A much larger clone differs from this one at a single base, so this may be a read error. In this CDR3 the conserved last residue, phenylalanine or tryptophan, is missing, so a read error is likely. V and J are TRBV12-3 or TRBV12-4 and TRBJ2-1; 12 nucleotides match TRBD2. This CDR3 has 17 amino acids. CDR3 residues: CASSLTPTSGRNNDQFS. CDR3 bases: TGTGCCAGCAGTTTAACACCGACTAGCGGGAGAAACAATGACCAGTTCTCC.

This clone ranks as medium-sized. The V and J genes are TRBV27 and TRBJ2-7; 9 bases are shared with TRBD1. Germline lookup yields CDR1 MNHEY and CDR2 SMNVEV (reference sequence). With 5 bases clipped from V and 5 bases from J, the junction kept 13 bases outside the gene matches. The CDR3 covers 16 residues. The CDR3 nucleotides are TGTGCCAGCAGTGAAAACCGGGACAGGGTATGGGACGAGCAGTACTTC. This gives the protein CASSENRDRVWDEQYF.

This clone was counted many times. This sequence joins TRBV6-1 and TRBJ1-1; D gene ambiguous. The germline V and J ends were trimmed by 10 bases and 6 bases, with 18 bases remaining between them. The CDR3 loop spans 13 amino acids. Germline-derived CDR1 and CDR2 are MNHNS and SASEGT. The CDR3 bases are TGTGCCATCGGGCCCGGGAGGGTGGCTGAAGCTTTCTTT. This encodes CAIGPGRVAEAFF.

By share, this clone counts as medium-sized. This rearrangement joins TRBV6-1 to TRBJ1-2; D remains ambiguous. V was cut by 5 bases and J by 8 bases, with 15 bases left in between. Germline V gene lookup returns CDR1 MNHNS and CDR2 SASEGT. The CDR3 sequence is 13 residues long. CDR3: CASSSTGAGGYTF. CDR3 nucleotides: TGTGCCAGCAGTTCCACGGGTGCGGGGGGCTACACCTTC.

V gene TRBV20-1 combines with J gene TRBJ2-1; 7 positions agree with TRBD2. The CDR3 spans 16 residues. The junction had 15 bases not matched to a gene; V was cut back by 2 bases and J by 8 bases. Germline CDR1 DFQATT, CDR2 SNEGSKA (reference sequence). CDR3 protein: CSARYPAIGRIYEQFF. The CDR3 DNA sequence: TGCAGTGCTAGATATCCCGCTATCGGGAGGATCTATGAGCAGTTCTTC.

The chain couples TRBV6-2 or TRBV6-3 to TRBJ2-7; 8 bases are a match to TRBD1. The CDR3 is made up of 14 amino acids. V was pared by 8 bases and J by 4 bases, with 10 bases of the junction left unmatched. CDR1 is MNHEY, CDR2 SVGEGT, per germline. CDR3 residues: CASQRTGKQYEQYF. The CDR3 DNA reads TGTGCCAGCCAGCGGACAGGGAAGCAGTACGAGCAGTACTTC.

In its sample, this clone was seen many times. The V call is TRBV20-1, the J call TRBJ1-2, with D perhaps TRBD1 (6 bases). This CDR3 contains 14 residues. The V end was cut by 3 bases, the J end by 1 base, with 12 bases between. Germline V lookup: CDR1 DFQATT, CDR2 SNEGSKA (reference sequence). The CDR3 protein is CSASGQSDNYGYTF. The CDR3 region has the DNA TGCAGTGCTAGTGGACAGTCTGATAACTATGGCTACACCTTC.

By share, this clone ranks as medium-sized. The V gene is TRBV12-3 or TRBV12-4, the J gene TRBJ1-2, with TRBD1 identical over 8 bases. Trimming took 3 bases from V and 8 from J; bases not matched to a gene: 8. This CDR3 is built from 14 residues. The CDR3 region is CASSFKDRAKGYTF. CDR3 DNA: TGTGCCAGCAGTTTCAAGGACAGGGCGAAGGGCTACACCTTC.

The chain recombines TRBV6-1 with TRBJ2-7; TRBD1 agrees at 10 bases. The trim removed 6 bases at V and 7 bases at J, leaving 9 bases unmatched. The CDR3 sequence is 14 residues long. Germline-derived CDR1 and CDR2 are MNHNS and SASEGT. CDR3 nucleotides: TGTGCCAGCAGCTCTCTGACAGGGGGCGTTGAGCAGTACTTC. Protein: CASSSLTGGVEQYF.

This clone has a handful of counts. This may be a read error, as it is one base from a much larger clone. Other DNA sequences from this sample encode an identical CDR3 as well. V is TRBV2 and J is TRBJ2-7; TRBD2 might be the D (6 bases). The CDR3 runs 12 residues. Looked up from germline, CDR1 is SNHLY and CDR2 is FYNNEI. The CDR3: CASSEVGGERYF. CDR3 in DNA: TGTGCCAGCAGTGAAGTTGGCGGGGAGCGGTACTTC.

As for this clone: Since a much larger clone is just one base distant, this may be a read error. This chain uses TRBV3-1 with TRBJ1-1, with a possible D match to TRBD1 (5 bases). CDR1 and CDR2 (germline): LGHDT, YNNKEL (reference sequence). The CDR3 has 13 residues. V was clipped by 3 bases and J by 10 bases, with 15 bases between them. The DNA for the CDR3 is TGTGCCAGCAGCCACTACGTGACAGAGGTAGCTTTCTTT. Translating gives CASSHYVTEVAFF.